These 9 T cell receptor beta chains share one sample of origin, sequenced in a study of blood T cell repertoires in COVID-19. Repertoires were generated with immunoSEQ multiplex PCR, while TCRdb's copy carries only in-frame clones and drops some. The data contain 75,000 to 100,000 clones, about 86% of them seen just once; the ten biggest clones take up roughly 15%. Sequencing used peripheral blood. All receptors derive from a human donor in a cohort sampled during active COVID-19.

The CDR3 nucleotides read TGTGCCACCACACAGGGCTTTGAGACCCAGTACTTC. Its protein is CATTQGFETQYF. This chain links TRBV6-5 with TRBJ2-5; a possible D gene is TRBD1 (6 bases). Per germline, CDR1 MNHEY and CDR2 SVGAGI. CDR3 length equals 12 residues. Trimming removed 10 bases at V and 5 bases at J, with 14 bases between.

This chain joins TRBV13 and TRBJ1-2, with D perhaps matching TRBD1 (5 bases). This CDR3 is built from 15 residues. Germline V lookup: CDR1 PRHDT, CDR2 FYEKMQ (reference sequence). Between the trimmed V and J ends, which lost 0 bases and 0 bases, there was a span of 8 bases. The CDR3 DNA is TGTGCCAGCAGCTTAGGAGGGGTAACTAACTATGGCTACACCTTC. Translated: CASSLGGVTNYGYTF.

This chain connects TRBV29-1 to TRBJ1-1, with D hard to call. Trimming took off 5 bases at V and 0 bases at J, with 13 bases between the two ends. Per germline, CDR1 SQVTM and CDR2 ANQGSEA. CDR3 size: 14 residues. CDR3 DNA sequence: TGCAGCGTTTCTACAGTATACCTGAACACTGAAGCTTTCTTT. Translation: CSVSTVYLNTEAFF.

The chain joins TRBV5-1 to TRBJ1-1, with D possibly matching TRBD1 (5 bases). Per the germline V gene, CDR1 is SGHRS and CDR2 is YFSETQ. CDR3 size: 15 residues. V was clipped by 4 bases and J by 1 base, with 14 bases between them. The CDR3 DNA follows: TGCGCCAGCAGCCCCTCAGGGCTAAGGAACACTGAAGCTTTCTTT. Residues: CASSPSGLRNTEAFF.

This clone appeared a single time. This sequence joins TRBV11-2 and TRBJ2-7, with TRBD1 matching 7 bases. Per the germline V gene, CDR1 is SGHAT and CDR2 is FQNNGV. The length of the CDR3 is 15 residues. With V trimmed by 5 bases and J by 4 bases, 11 bases remained unmatched. The CDR3 spells CASSVTRDSIYEQYF. CDR3 sequence (DNA): TGTGCCAGCAGCGTAACGAGGGACAGTATTTACGAGCAGTACTTC. Combining the CDR3 with reference TRBV11-2 and TRBJ2-7 gives the whole variable domain EAGVAQSPRYKIIEKRQSVAFWCNPISGHATLYWYQQILGQGPKLLIQFQNNGVVDDSQLPKDRFSAERLKGVDSTLKIQPAKLEDSAVYLCASSVTRDSIYEQYFGPGTRLTVT.

The V and J genes are TRBV7-3 and TRBJ1-2; possibly TRBD1 for D (5 bases). V was cut by 2 bases and J by 3 bases, with 10 bases left in between. The CDR3 consists of 14 residues. CDR1 and CDR2 from the germline V gene are SGHTA and FQGTGA. The CDR3 reads CASSLEPGDYGYTF. Written as DNA, the CDR3 is TGTGCCAGCAGCTTAGAGCCGGGGGACTATGGCTACACCTTC.

This clone was seen once. The chain is built from TRBV19 and TRBJ1-1, with TRBD1 matching over 8 bases. The V and J ends lost 5 bases and 0 bases, in that order; junction bases with no gene match: 8. CDR3 length equals 16 residues. Germline-derived CDR1 and CDR2 are LNHDA and SQIVND (reference sequence). The CDR3 bases are TGTGCCAGTAGTCAGAGCTCGGACAGGGTGAACACTGAAGCTTTCTTT. Translated: CASSQSSDRVNTEAFF.

This clone showed up just once. The chain couples TRBV28 to TRBJ1-2, with 8 bases that match TRBD1. CDR3 length equals 17 residues. The germline V gene has CDR1 MDHEN and CDR2 SYDVKM. J was trimmed by 3 bases and V by 3 bases; bases with no gene match: 12. The CDR3 nucleotides read TGTGCCAGCAGTTTGAATGGTGGGCAGGGGGCCCACTATGGCTACACCTTC. This encodes CASSLNGGQGAHYGYTF.

The chain links TRBV4-1 to TRBJ1-1; 8 nucleotides match TRBD1. V lost 2 bases, J lost 5 bases, and 7 bases stayed unmatched. Germline V CDR1 and CDR2: MGHRA, YSYEKL. The CDR3 totals 15 residues. Here the CDR3 reads CASSQQGALRTEAFF. The CDR3, as DNA: TGCGCCAGCAGCCAACAGGGGGCGCTGAGGACTGAAGCTTTCTTT.